This T cell receptor (beta chain) was observed in a study of blood T cell repertoires in COVID-19 (dated by TCRdb to the early 2020s). Context from the whole study: The collaborator samples originated in the United States, Italy and Spain and spanned the acute and convalescent phases of COVID-19. Where HLA class I and class II types were available, the types were taken from metadata supplied by the sample provider, not from assay-based typing. Sample metadata almost always included a de-identified subject ID, COVID-19 status, age in years and sex. The dataset comprised deeply sampled blood TCRbeta repertoires from subjects exposed to, actively infected with, or recovered from COVID-19. A freely available public database, intended as a resource for researchers studying the immune response to SARS-CoV-2, is where the repertoires were released. The prospective study material was composed of cDNA or gDNA derived from T cells, B-cell-depleted T cells, or PBMCs. The samples were drawn from the first 160 participants of the ongoing ImmuneRACE study and from 950 to 1,500 subjects provided by 6 global collaborators. Summary of the overall study and its limitations: How much clinical and demographic metadata was included differed by source and by participant, and the metadata was provided uncurated.

The V end loses 4 bases and the J end loses 6 bases, and a stretch of 14 bases separates them. From the cysteine through the phenylalanine, the CDR3 covers 14 amino acids. This entry keeps only the CDR3 DNA: 42 bases, framed from base 1. The germline V gene specifies SNHLY as CDR1 and FYNNEI as CDR2. Participants in the prospective study were aged roughly 18 to 100 years, lived in about two dozen United States geographic areas, and enrolled through a virtual design. Cohort assignment in the prospective study relied on participant-reported clinical history from a screening survey and a study questionnaire. For ImmuneRACE Cohort 3, a participant was defined as recovered based on two consecutive negative NP/OP PCR tests, clearance by a healthcare professional, or resolution of symptoms. In the prospective study, mobile phlebotomists collected whole blood, serum and a nasopharyngeal or oropharyngeal swab from each participant. Participants in the prospective study had the option to provide additional blood draws and questionnaires over a roughly 2-month period. Before DNA extraction, prospective study blood samples were shipped either frozen or at room temperature.

The immunoSEQ Assay, a bias-controlled multiplex PCR, was used to amplify TCRbeta CDR3 regions from genomic DNA. Processing in the source paper ran as follows. Nucleated cell counts per sample were estimated from amplification of reference gene primers within the assay. To quantify the absolute abundance of each unique TCRbeta CDR3 rearrangement, sequence reads were collapsed and filtered. Productive Simpson clonality was computed per sample as the square root of Simpson's diversity index over productive rearrangements. TCRdb took over this immuneACCESS table, retaining in-frame rearrangements with V and J assigned. Such tables are incomplete; in checked studies, under half of the missing clones stem from an unresolved V gene, and the remainder is unexplained. The DNA gave D and trimming, while V, J and clone size come from that table. The sample table shows some 150,000 clones, and 89% are seen once. The top ten clones comprise less than 0.85% of the sample.

Details on this clone: Its specific antigen is unknown. Base quality data are lacking; no much larger clone is found one base away.

The rearrangement combines TRBV2 with TRBJ2-3; a weak D assignment points to TRBD2 (5 bases agree). The source of this sequence is a woman aged 18 to 35 who had recovered from COVID-19. Specimen: PBMCs or T cells enriched from blood (not recorded which). The CDR3 reads CASSVGDWADTQYF. The DNA reads TGTGCCAGCAGTGTGGGAGATTGGGCGGATACGCAGTATTTT.